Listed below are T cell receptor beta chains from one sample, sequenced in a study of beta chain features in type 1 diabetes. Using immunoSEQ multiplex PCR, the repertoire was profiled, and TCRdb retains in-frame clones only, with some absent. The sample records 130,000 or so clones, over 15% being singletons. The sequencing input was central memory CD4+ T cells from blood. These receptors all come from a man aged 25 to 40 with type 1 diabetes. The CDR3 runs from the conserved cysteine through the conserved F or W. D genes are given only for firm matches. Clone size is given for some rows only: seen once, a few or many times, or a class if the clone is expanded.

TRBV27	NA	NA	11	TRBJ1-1	TGTGCCAGCAGTTCCAAGGATGAAGCTTTCTTT	CASSSKDEAFF
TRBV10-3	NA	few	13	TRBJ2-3	TGTGCCACCCTCGGACAGATCACAGATACGCAGTATTTT	CATLGQITDTQYF
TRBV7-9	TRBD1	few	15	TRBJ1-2	TGTGCCAGCAGCCGATCTATGGGACAGAACTATGGCTACACCTTC	CASSRSMGQNYGYTF
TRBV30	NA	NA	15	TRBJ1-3	TGTGCCTGGAATAACAGGATCCTCTCTGGAAACACCATATATTTT	CAWNNRILSGNTIYF
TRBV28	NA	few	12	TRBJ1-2	TGTGCCAGCAGTTTGGGGTTATATGGCTACACCTTC	CASSLGLYGYTF
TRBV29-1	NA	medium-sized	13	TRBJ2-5	TGCAGCTCCGGGAGTGGAAACCAAGAGACCCAGTACTTC	CSSGSGNQETQYF
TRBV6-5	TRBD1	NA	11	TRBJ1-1	TGTGCCAGCTCAGTGACAGGGATGGCTTTCTTT	CASSVTGMAFF
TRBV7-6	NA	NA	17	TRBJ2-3	TGTGCCAGCAGCTCAGGAGCCGGGACTGCTAGCACAGATACGCAGTATTTT	CASSSGAGTASTDTQYF
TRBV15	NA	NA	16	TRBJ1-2	TGTGCCACCAGCAGCGGACAGCGTAATCCTAACTATGGCTACACCTTC	CATSSGQRNPNYGYTF
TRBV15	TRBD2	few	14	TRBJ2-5	TGTGCCACCAGCAGAGCCTGGGGGGGAGAGACCCAGTACTTC	CATSRAWGGETQYF
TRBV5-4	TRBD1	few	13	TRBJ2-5	TGTGCCAGCAGGGTACAGGGGCAAGAGACCCAGTACTTC	CASRVQGQETQYF
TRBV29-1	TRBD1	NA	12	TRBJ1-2	TGCAGCGTCAACCGGGACAGGGTTCACCACACCTTC	CSVNRDRVHHTF
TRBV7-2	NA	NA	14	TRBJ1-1	TGTGCCAGCAGCCCGGTCGGGGTGAACACTGAAGCTTTCTTT	CASSPVGVNTEAFF
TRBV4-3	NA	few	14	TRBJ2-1	TGCGCCAGCAGCCAAGAGGGCTCCTACAATGAGCAGTTCTTC	CASSQEGSYNEQFF
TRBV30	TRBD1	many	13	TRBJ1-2	TGTGCCTGGAGCAGACAGGGCAACTATGGCTACACCTTC	CAWSRQGNYGYTF
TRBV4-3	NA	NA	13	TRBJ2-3	TGCGCCAGCAGCCATGCTAACACAGATACGCAGTATTTT	CASSHANTDTQYF
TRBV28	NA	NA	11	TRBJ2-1	TGTGCCAGCAGTTTAACGTATGAGCAGTTCTTC	CASSLTYEQFF
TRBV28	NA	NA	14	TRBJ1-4	TGTGCCAGCAGCCTAACAGGGCTATACGAAAAACTGTTTTTT	CASSLTGLYEKLFF
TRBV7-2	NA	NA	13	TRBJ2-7	TGTGCCAGTGGAAGGGGCACGTTATACGAGCAGTACTTC	CASGRGTLYEQYF
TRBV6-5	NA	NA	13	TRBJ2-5	TGTGCCAGCAGCTCCGACATTCAAGAGACCCAGTACTTC	CASSSDIQETQYF
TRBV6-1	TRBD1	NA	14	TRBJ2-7	TGTGCCAGCAGCGAGATGGGACAGTCCTACGAGCAGTACTTC	CASSEMGQSYEQYF
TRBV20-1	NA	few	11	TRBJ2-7	TGCAGTGCTAACCGACAGTACGAGCAGTACTTC	CSANRQYEQYF
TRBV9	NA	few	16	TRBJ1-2	TGTGCCAGCAGCGCCCCCGAGGGCAGGTTTAACTATGGCTACACCTTC	CASSAPEGRFNYGYTF
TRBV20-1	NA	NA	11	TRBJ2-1	TGCAGTGCTCGGTACTACAATGAGCAGTTCTTC	CSARYYNEQFF
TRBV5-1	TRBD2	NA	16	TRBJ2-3	TGCGCCAGCCGACTTAGCGGGGGGGCCGACACAGATACGCAGTATTTT	CASRLSGGADTDTQYF
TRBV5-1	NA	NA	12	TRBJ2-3	TGCGCCAGCAGCTTGGTCCAAGATACGCAGTATTTT	CASSLVQDTQYF
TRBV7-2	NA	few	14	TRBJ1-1	TGTGCCAGCAGCCCATGGACGCGGACCACTGAAGCTTTCTTT	CASSPWTRTTEAFF
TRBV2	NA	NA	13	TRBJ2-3	TGTGCCAGCAGTGATAGCAATGCAGATACGCAGTATTTT	CASSDSNADTQYF
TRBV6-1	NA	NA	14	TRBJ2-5	TGTGCCAGCAGTGATGCAGGGGGGAAAGAGACCCAGTACTTC	CASSDAGGKETQYF
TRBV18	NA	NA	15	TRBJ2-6	TGTGCCAGCTCACCAACTGCCTCTGGGGCCAACGTCCTGACTTTC	CASSPTASGANVLTF
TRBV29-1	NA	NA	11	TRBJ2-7	TGCAGCGTGACGGACAGCCACGAGCAGTACTTC	CSVTDSHEQYF
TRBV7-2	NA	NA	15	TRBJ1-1	TGTGCCAGCAGCCCGGCCCGGGCCGTGAACACTGAAGCTTTCTTT	CASSPARAVNTEAFF
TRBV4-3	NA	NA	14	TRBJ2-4	TGCGCCAGCAGCAGGAGGGGGGCGGAGAACATTCAGTACTTC	CASSRRGAENIQYF
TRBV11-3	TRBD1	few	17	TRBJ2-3	TGTGCCAGCAGCTTAGTCTACAGGGGCTACGGCACAGATACGCAGTATTTT	CASSLVYRGYGTDTQYF
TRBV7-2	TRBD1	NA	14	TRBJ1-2	TGTGCCAGCAGCTCAGACAGGGGTAACTATGGCTACACCTTC	CASSSDRGNYGYTF
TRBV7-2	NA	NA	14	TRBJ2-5	TGTGCCAGCAGCTTAGACACGGGGTTGGAGACCCAGTACTTC	CASSLDTGLETQYF
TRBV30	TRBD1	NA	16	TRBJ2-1	TGTGCCTGGAGCCCTCAGGGGGACAGGGGGCGGCATGAGCAGTTCTTC	CAWSPQGDRGRHEQFF
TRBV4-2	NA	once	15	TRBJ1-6	TGTGCCAGCAGCCAAGACCCAGGGGTTGATTCACCCCTCCACTTT	CASSQDPGVDSPLHF
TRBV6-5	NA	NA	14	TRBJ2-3	TGTGCCAGCAGTTACGCAGGGTTGACAGATACGCAGTATTTT	CASSYAGLTDTQYF
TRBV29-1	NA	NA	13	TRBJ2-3	TGCAGCGTAGCGCGGGGAAGCACAGATACGCAGTATTTT	CSVARGSTDTQYF
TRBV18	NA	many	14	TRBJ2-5	TGTGCCAGCTCACTACGGTTGTACCAAGAGACCCAGTACTTC	CASSLRLYQETQYF
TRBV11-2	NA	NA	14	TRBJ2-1	TGTGCCAGCAGCGTCCCACCTAGTACAAATTGGCAGTTCTTC	CASSVPPSTNWQFF